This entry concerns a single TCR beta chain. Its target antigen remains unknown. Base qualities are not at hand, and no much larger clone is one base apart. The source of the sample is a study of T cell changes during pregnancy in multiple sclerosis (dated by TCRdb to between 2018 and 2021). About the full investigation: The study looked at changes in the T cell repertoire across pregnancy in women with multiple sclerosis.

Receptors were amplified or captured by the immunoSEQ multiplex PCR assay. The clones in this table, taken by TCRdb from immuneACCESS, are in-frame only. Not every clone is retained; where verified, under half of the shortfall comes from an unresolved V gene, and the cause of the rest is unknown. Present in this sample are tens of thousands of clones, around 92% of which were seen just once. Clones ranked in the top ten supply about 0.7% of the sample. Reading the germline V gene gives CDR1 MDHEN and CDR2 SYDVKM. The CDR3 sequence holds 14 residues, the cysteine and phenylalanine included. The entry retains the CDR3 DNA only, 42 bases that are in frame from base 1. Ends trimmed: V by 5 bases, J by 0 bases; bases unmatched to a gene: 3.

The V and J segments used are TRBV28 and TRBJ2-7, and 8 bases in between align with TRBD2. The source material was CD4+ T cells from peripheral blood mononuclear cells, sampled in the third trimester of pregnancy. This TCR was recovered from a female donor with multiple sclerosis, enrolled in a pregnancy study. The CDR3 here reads CASSRSGSSYEQYF. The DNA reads TGTGCCAGCAGTCGGAGCGGGAGCTCCTACGAGCAGTACTTC.